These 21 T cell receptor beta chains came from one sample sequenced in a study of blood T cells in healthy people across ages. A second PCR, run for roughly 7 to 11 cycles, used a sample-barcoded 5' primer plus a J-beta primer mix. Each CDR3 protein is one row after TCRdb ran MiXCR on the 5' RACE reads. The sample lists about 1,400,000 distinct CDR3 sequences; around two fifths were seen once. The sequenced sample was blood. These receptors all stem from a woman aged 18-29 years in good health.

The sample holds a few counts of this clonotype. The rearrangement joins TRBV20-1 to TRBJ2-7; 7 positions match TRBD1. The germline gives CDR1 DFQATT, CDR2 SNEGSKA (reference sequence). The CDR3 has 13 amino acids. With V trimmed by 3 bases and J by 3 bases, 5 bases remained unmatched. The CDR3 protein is CSASVQGVYEQYF. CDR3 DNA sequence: TGCAGTGCTAGCGTCCAGGGGGTCTACGAGCAGTACTTC.

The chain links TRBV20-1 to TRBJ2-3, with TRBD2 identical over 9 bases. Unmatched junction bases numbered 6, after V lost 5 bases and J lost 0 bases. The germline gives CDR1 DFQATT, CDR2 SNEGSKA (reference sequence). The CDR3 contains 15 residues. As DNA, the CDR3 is TGCAGTGCTGGAAAGCGGGAGGCCAGCACAGATACGCAGTATTTT. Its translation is CSAGKREASTDTQYF.

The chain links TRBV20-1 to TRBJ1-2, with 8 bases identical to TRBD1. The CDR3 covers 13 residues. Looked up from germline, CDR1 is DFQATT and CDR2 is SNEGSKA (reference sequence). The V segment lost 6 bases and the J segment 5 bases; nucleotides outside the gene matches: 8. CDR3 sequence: CSAPGQGKYGYTF. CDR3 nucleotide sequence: TGCAGTGCCCCCGGACAGGGAAAATATGGCTACACCTTC.

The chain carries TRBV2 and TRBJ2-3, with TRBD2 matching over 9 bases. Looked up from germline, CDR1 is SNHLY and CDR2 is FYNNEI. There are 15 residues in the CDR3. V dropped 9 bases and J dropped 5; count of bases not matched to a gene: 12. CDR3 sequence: CARYRGIAGVDTQYF. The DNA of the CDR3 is TGTGCCAGATATCGCGGTATAGCGGGAGTAGATACGCAGTATTTT.

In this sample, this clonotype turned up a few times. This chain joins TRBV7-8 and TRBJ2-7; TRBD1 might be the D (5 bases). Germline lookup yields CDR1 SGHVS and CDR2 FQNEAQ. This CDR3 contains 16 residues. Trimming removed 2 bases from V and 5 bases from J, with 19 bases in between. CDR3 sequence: CASSLNSMGQLDEQYF. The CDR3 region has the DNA TGTGCCAGCAGCTTAAATAGTATGGGGCAGTTGGACGAGCAGTACTTC.

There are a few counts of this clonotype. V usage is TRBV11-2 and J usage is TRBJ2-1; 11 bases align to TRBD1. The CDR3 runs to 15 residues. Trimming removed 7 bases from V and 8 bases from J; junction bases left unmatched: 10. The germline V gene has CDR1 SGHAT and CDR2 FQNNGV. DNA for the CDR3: TGTGCCAGCACCCAGGGGGACAGGGGGGAAGATGAGCAGTTCTTC. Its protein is CASTQGDRGEDEQFF.

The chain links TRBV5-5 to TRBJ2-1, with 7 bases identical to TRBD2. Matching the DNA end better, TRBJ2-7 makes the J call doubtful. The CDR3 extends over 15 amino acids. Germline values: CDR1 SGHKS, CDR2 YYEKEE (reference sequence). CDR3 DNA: TGTGCCAGCAGCTTACTAGCGACCACCTACAATGAGCAGTACTTC. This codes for CASSLLATTYNEQYF.

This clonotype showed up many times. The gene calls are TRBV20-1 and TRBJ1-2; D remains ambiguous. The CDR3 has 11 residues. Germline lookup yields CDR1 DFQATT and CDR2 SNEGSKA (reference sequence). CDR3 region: CSVIENYGYTF. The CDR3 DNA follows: TGCAGCGTTATCGAGAACTATGGCTACACCTTC.

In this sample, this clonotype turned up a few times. The CDR3 loop reads CSILRPPYGYTF. The CDR3 DNA reads TGCAGCATCTTGAGGCCTCCTTATGGCTACACCTTC. V usage is TRBV29-1 and J usage is TRBJ1-2; no definite D call. Germline lookup yields CDR1 SQVTM and CDR2 ANQGSEA. The CDR3 runs to 12 residues. Trimming took off 8 bases at V and 5 bases at J, with 15 bases between the two ends.

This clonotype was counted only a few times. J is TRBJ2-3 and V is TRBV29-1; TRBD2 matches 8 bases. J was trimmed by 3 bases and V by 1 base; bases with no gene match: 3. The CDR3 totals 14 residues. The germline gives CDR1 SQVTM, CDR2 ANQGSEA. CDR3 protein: CSVEGTSSTDTQYF. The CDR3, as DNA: TGCAGCGTTGAAGGGACTAGCTCTACAGATACGCAGTATTTT.

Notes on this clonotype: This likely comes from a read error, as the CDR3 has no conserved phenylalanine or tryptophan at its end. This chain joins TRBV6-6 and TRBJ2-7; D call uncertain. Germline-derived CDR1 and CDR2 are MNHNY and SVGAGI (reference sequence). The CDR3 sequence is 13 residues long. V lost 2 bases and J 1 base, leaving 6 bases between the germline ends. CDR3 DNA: TGTGCCAGCAGTTACGAAGGGTCCTACGAGCAGTACCTC. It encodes CASSYEGSYEQYL.

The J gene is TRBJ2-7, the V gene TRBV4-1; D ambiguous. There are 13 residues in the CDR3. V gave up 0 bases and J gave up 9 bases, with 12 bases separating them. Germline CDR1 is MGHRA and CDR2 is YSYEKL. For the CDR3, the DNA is TGCGCCAGCAGCCAAGATATGTTTGGTCGGCAGTACTTC. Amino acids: CASSQDMFGRQYF.

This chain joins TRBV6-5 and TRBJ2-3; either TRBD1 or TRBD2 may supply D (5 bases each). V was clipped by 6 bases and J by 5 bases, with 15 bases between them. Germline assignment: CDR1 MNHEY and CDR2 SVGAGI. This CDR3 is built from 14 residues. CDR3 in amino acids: CASRAGTSGDTQYF. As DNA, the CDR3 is TGTGCCAGCAGGGCCGGGACCTCGGGAGATACGCAGTATTTT.

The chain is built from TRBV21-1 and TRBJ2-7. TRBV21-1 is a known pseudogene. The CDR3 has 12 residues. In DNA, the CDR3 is TGTGCCAGCAGCAATTTGGGCTACGAGCAGTACTTC. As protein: CASSNLGYEQYF.

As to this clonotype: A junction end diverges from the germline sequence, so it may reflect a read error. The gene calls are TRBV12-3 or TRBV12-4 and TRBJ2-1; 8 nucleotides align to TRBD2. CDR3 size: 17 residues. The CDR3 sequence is CASLLRGAGGPSGEQLF. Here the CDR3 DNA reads TGTGCCAGCCTTCTCCGGGGGGCGGGAGGCCCTTCGGGTGAGCAGTTATTC.

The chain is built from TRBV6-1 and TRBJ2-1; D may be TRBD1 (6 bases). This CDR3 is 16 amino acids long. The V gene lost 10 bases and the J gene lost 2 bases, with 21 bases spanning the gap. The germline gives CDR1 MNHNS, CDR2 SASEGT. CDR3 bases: TGTGCCATCAAGGTGGTCAAGGACAGCCCCTACAATGAGCAGTTCTTC. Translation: CAIKVVKDSPYNEQFF.

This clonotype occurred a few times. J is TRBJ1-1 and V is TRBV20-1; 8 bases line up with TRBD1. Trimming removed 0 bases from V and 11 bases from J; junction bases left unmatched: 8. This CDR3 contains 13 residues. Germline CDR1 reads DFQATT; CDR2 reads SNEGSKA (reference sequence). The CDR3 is CSARDRAGGRAFF. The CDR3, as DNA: TGCAGTGCTAGAGATCGGGCAGGGGGCCGGGCTTTCTTT.

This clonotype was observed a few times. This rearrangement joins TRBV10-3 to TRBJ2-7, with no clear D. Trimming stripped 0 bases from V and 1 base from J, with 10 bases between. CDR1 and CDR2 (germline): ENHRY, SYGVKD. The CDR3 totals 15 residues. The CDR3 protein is CAISESQISSYEQYF. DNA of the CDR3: TGTGCCATCAGTGAGTCGCAAATTTCATCCTACGAGCAGTACTTC.

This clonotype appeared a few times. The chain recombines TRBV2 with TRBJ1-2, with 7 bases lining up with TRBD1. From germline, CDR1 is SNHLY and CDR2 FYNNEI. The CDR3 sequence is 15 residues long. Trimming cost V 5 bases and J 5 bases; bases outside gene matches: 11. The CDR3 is CASSLPGQAMYGYTF. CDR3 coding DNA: TGTGCCAGCAGTTTACCCGGACAGGCTATGTATGGCTACACCTTC. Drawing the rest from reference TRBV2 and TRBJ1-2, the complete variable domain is EPEVTQTPSHQVTQMGQEVILRCVPISNHLYFYWYRQILGQKVEFLVSFYNNEISEKSEIFDDQFSVERPDGSNFTLKIRSTKLEDSAMYFCASSLPGQAMYGYTFGSGTRLTVV.

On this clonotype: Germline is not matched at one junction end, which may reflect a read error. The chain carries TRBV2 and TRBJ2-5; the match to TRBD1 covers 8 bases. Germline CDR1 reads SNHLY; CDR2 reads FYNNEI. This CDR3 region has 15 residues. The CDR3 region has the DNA TGTGCCAGCAATCCTCAGGGGGCGCTGGGAGAGATCCAGTACTTC. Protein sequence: CASNPQGALGEIQYF. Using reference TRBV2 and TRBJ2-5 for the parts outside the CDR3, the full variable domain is EPEVTQTPSHQVTQMGQEVILRCVPISNHLYFYWYRQILGQKVEFLVSFYNNEISEKSEIFDDQFSVERPDGSNFTLKIRSTKLEDSAMYFCASNPQGALGEIQYFGPGTRLLVL.

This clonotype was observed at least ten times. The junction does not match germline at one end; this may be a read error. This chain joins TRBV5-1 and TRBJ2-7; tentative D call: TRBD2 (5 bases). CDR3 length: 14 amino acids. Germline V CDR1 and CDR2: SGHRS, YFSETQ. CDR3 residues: CASSLGGAAYEQYF. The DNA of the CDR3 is TGTGCCAGCAGCTTAGGAGGAGCGGCCTACGAGCAGTACTTC. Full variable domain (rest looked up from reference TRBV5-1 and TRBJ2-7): KAGVTQTPRYLIKTRGQQVTLSCSPISGHRSVSWYQQTPGQGLQFLFEYFSETQRNKGNFPGRFSGRQFSNSRSEMNVSTLELGDSALYLCASSLGGAAYEQYFGPGTRLTVT.